The rows below give T cell receptor beta chains drawn from one sample of a study of blood T cells in healthy people across ages. MiXCR was run by TCRdb on the 5' RACE reads, yielding one entry per CDR3 protein. The sample includes 1.5 million to 2 million distinct CDR3 sequences, roughly 28% seen only once; the top ten take 7.7%. Sequences were obtained from blood. The receptors shown here come from a woman aged 25 to 45 in good health. CDR3s include the opening cysteine and the closing phenylalanine or tryptophan. A D gene is named only where the DNA matches it firmly.

V,D,CDR3
TRBV27,.,CASRKKQGNGKLFF
TRBV29-1,.,CSVELRAAPYNEQFF
TRBV7-2,.,CASSLEWGRAEKLFF
TRBV19,.,CASSLPKGQGYTF
TRBV11-2,.,CASSIHQEGYEQYF
TRBV29-1,.,CSFRLSTDTQYF
TRBV28,.,CASSHRVYEQYF
TRBV12-5,.,CASGEDSSGYTF
TRBV11-2,TRBD2,CASSSGTSGASYNEQFF
TRBV28,TRBD1,CASSLDRVRQTQYF
TRBV6-2/TRBV6-3,TRBD1,CASSYPDRGHNEQFF
TRBV12-1,.,CASSFDLWGPVEKLFF
TRBV18,TRBD2,CASWASTSGRVGELFF
TRBV19,.,CASSLLSSGNTIYF
TRBV12-3/TRBV12-4,TRBD2,CASSIPGLGGKETQFF
TRBV12-3/TRBV12-4,.,CASGPGTSLQETQYF
TRBV28,TRBD1,CASSQITGDYGYTF
TRBV6-6,TRBD2,CASTKTSGIFFEQYF
TRBV4-2,.,CASSEHRAMIYGYTF
TRBV6-2/TRBV6-3,TRBD1,CASSWGTGDTPSTDTQYF
TRBV13,.,CASSLSVGRGIETQYF
TRBV28,TRBD1,CASSWGDRDEQYF
TRBV7-2,TRBD1,CASSLGIDRGVTGELFF
TRBV20-1,TRBD1,CSASDRQGYYEQYF
TRBV12-3/TRBV12-4,.,CASSLRQRGETQYF
TRBV6-1,.,CASSGYRVLKGGGELFF
TRBV5-1,TRBD1,CASSGTGKSNQETQYF
TRBV29-1,.,CSVRSQGGSPLHF
TRBV12-3/TRBV12-4,.,CASSPSSSTDAQYF
TRBV12-3/TRBV12-4,.,CASNQGFRAYEQYF
TRBV7-2,TRBD1,CASSVTGQGSQPQHF
TRBV4-1,.,CASSQTSGQSTDTQYF
TRBV29-1,TRBD1,CSVWDRGAGNTIYF
TRBV28,TRBD2,CASTGGGSIYEQYF
TRBV29-1,TRBD2,CSVEPGTSGAETQYF
TRBV4-1,.,CASSQDEQTRWPQHF
TRBV2,.,CASTRTTPRQETQYF
TRBV28,TRBD2,CTSRAGLMPYEQYF
TRBV29-1,.,CSVHLRASYGYTF
TRBV18,.,CASSISQTDTQYF
TRBV29-1,.,CSALWGNYGYTF
TRBV11-2,TRBD2,CASSLAGRGWASTDTQYF
TRBV4-1,TRBD2,CASNQGPGGPETQYF
TRBV5-5,TRBD2,CASSSPPSGAEETQYF
TRBV4-3,.,CASSQLVSTGEQYF
TRBV9,.,CASGPGDGQPQHF
TRBV29-1,.,CSARTHSSYNEQFF
TRBV6-6,.,CASSYSAGYQPQHF
TRBV20-1,.,CSDLLPGERAAFF
TRBV7-2,.,CASSLARGGDTQYF
TRBV5-5,TRBD1,CASSWTGTGQYGYTF
TRBV9,.,CASSVSVQKEETQYF